The clone carrying this T cell receptor (beta chain) came up a few times. Time point of the sample: pre-sensitization, week 0. Treatment here: therapeutic diphenylcyclopropenone sensitization with weekly scalp DPC. TCRdb re-analysed the RACE reads in MiXCR, keeping a single row per CDR3 protein. Of roughly 100,000 distinct CDR3 sequences listed, around 12% are singletons. These data belong to a study of human T cells and chemical hapten exposure. V lost 4 bases to trimming and J lost 1 base, with 8 bases between them. The CDR3 is 14 residues long. Germline V lookup: CDR1 SGHRS, CDR2 YFSETQ. This chain joins TRBV5-1 and TRBJ2-2; D is undetermined. The receptor's source is a woman in her forties or fifties with alopecia areata. Some clones in this sample may be carry-over from other donors' samples. The sequencing here drew on whole blood, taken in connection with sensitization to the hapten diphenylcyclopropenone (DPC). The CDR3 DNA follows: TGCGCCAGCAGCGGGGTCGGGAACACCGGGGAGCTGTTTTTT. It yields the protein CASSGVGNTGELFF. Complete variable domain (other parts from reference TRBV5-1 and TRBJ2-2): KAGVTQTPRYLIKTRGQQVTLSCSPISGHRSVSWYQQTPGQGLQFLFEYFSETQRNKGNFPGRFSGRQFSNSRSEMNVSTLELGDSALYLCASSGVGNTGELFFGEGSRLTVL.